Below are 5 T cell receptor beta chains sequenced from a single sample in a study of T-cell memory formation after mild COVID-19 (TCRdb year 2021). The protocol used for the library was 5' RACE. Data came from an Illumina NovaSeq 6000. TCRdb ran its own pipeline on the public reads, namely fastp trimming at Q25 and MiXCR clone calling, and kept in-frame beta chains. One record per CDR3 amino acid sequence lists the most common genes and DNA. Counted in this sample were some 200,000 distinct CDR3 sequences; about 20% of them appeared once. The ten top clones hold 20% to 25% of the sample. Material: PBMCs or a T cell subset sorted from them (not recorded which). These receptor sequences come from an adult woman who had mild COVID-19 (a few samples of this study predate the infection). The sample titles of this study are shuffled in the database, so cell type and time point are left out; the donor was told from shared clones.

This clonotype was observed a handful of times. This chain links TRBV20-1 with TRBJ1-1; perhaps TRBD1 as D (5 bases). The CDR3 has 13 amino acids. Germline CDR1 DFQATT, CDR2 SNEGSKA (reference sequence). V was trimmed by 5 bases and J by 0 bases, leaving 10 bases between them. The CDR3, as DNA: TGCAGTGCTTCCGGGGGAATGAACACTGAAGCTTTCTTT. It is translated as CSASGGMNTEAFF.

This clonotype appeared many times. The rearrangement uses TRBV4-1 and TRBJ2-5, with D tentatively TRBD1 (6 bases). V was clipped by 4 bases and J by 5 bases, with 11 bases between them. Germline V gives CDR1 MGHRA, CDR2 YSYEKL. This CDR3 spans 13 amino acids. The CDR3 protein is CASSRSGVETQYF. Written as DNA, the CDR3 is TGCGCCAGCAGCCGTTCAGGGGTGGAGACCCAGTACTTC.

This clonotype was seen a few times. The chain employs TRBV2 and TRBJ2-3; unclear D gene. Germline V lookup: CDR1 SNHLY, CDR2 FYNNEI. CDR3 length equals 14 residues. V lost 0 bases to trimming and J lost 0 bases, with 4 bases between them. The CDR3 DNA reads as TGTGCCAGCAGTGAAGCGATTAGCACAGATACGCAGTATTTT. Translation: CASSEAISTDTQYF.

CDR3 nucleotide sequence: TGTGCCAGCAGCTCCCCGGGGGGGAGAACTGAAGCTTTCTTT. This codes for CASSSPGGRTEAFF. The J gene is TRBJ1-1, the V gene TRBV7-2; TRBD1 is a possible D gene (5 bases). Per germline, CDR1 SGHTA and CDR2 FQGNSA. V was cut by 4 bases and J by 5 bases, with 14 bases left in between. The CDR3 has 14 amino acids. The variable domain in full, completed from reference TRBV7-2 and TRBJ1-1, reads GAGVSQSPSNKVTEKGKDVELRCDPISGHTALYWYRQSLGQGLEFLIYFQGNSAPDKSGLPSDRFSAERTGGSVSTLTIQRTQQEDSAVYLCASSSPGGRTEAFFGQGTRLTVV.

The V gene is TRBV7-3, the J gene TRBJ1-4; 8 bases match TRBD1. There are 14 residues in the CDR3. The germline V gene has CDR1 SGHTA and CDR2 FQGTGA. V trimming: 5 bases; J trimming: 8 bases; junction bases outside the gene matches: 7. The CDR3 sequence: CASSLDRGREKLFF. The DNA of the CDR3 is TGTGCCAGCAGCCTAGACAGGGGTCGAGAAAAACTGTTTTTT.